These 17 T cell receptor beta chains were all obtained from the same sample, sequenced in a study of T cell repertoires in cytomegalovirus infection. Antigens for these TCRs are unknown. MiXCR, applied by TCRdb to the reads, yields one record per CDR3 protein. Counted here are around 900,000 distinct CDR3 sequences, roughly 31% occurring once; the ten biggest clones make up around 15%. The sample in question was cultured CD8+ T cells from PBMCs, obtained from culture after CMV antigen stimulation. These receptors all come from a human donor in good health (CMV status not recorded). Some clones in this sample may be carry-over from other donors' samples.

Of note for this clonotype: This may be a read error: a much more frequent sequence differs by one nucleotide. The chain is built from TRBV7-6 and TRBJ1-2, with D unresolved. CDR3 size: 15 residues. Germline CDR1 and CDR2: SGHVS and FNYEAQ. The CDR3 region is CANSLEPETNYGYTF. As DNA, the CDR3 is TGTGCCAACAGCTTAGAGCCGGAGACCAACTATGGCTACACCTTC.

The chain is built from TRBV6-5 and TRBJ1-2; D gene unclear. Germline-derived CDR1 and CDR2 are MNHEY and SVGAGI. The CDR3 consists of 13 residues. V shed 0 bases and J shed 7 bases, with 9 bases lying between them. The CDR3 region has the DNA TGTGCCAGCAGTTACTCGAGAAGTGTTGGCTACACCTTC. This sequence encodes CASSYSRSVGYTF.

This clonotype has at least ten counts. The rearrangement links TRBV12-3 or TRBV12-4 to TRBJ1-6; TRBD1 matches at 8 bases. The J segment lost 6 bases and the V segment lost 4 bases, leaving 8 bases of the junction unmatched. The length of the CDR3 is 16 residues. The CDR3, as DNA: TGTGCCAGCAGTTCGTCCGGGACAGGACTTAATTCACCCCTCCACTTT. This encodes CASSSSGTGLNSPLHF.

This clonotype was detected only a few times. The rearrangement joins TRBV5-5 to TRBJ1-4; D gene unclear. Per germline, CDR1 SGHKS and CDR2 YYEKEE (reference sequence). The V end was cut by 4 bases, the J end by 8 bases, with 15 bases between. The CDR3 runs 14 residues. The CDR3 nucleotides read TGTGCCAGCAGCGAAGAGCACTTTTCGGAAAAACTGTTTTTT. Its protein is CASSEEHFSEKLFF.

This clonotype has just a few counts. The CDR3 nucleotides read TGTGCCAGCAAGGGACAGGGAGGCGAGACCCAGTACTTC. Translated: CASKGQGGETQYF. J is TRBJ2-5 and V is TRBV27; 9 positions agree with TRBD1. V shed 7 bases and J 5 bases; nucleotides not matched to a gene: 5. Germline CDR1 reads MNHEY; CDR2 reads SMNVEV (reference sequence). CDR3 length: 13 amino acids.

The chain recombines TRBV27 with TRBJ2-1; possible D gene TRBD2, 5 bases. Per the germline V gene, CDR1 is MNHEY and CDR2 is SMNVEV (reference sequence). This CDR3 is 16 amino acids long. With 7 bases removed from V and 0 bases from J, the gap between germline ends came to 16 bases. CDR3 nucleotides: TGTGCCAGCATTCCCGGGCGGGCAAGCTCCTACAATGAGCAGTTCTTC. The encoded protein is CASIPGRASSYNEQFF.

The chain has TRBV19 and TRBJ2-3; 8 bases line up with TRBD2. The CDR3 consists of 15 residues. Germline V gene sequence: CDR1 LNHDA, CDR2 SQIVND (reference sequence). The V segment lost 10 bases and the J segment 5 bases; nucleotides outside the gene matches: 14. The CDR3 DNA is TGTGCCACCTTAGGGCCGGGGGGGCGTGGAGATACGCAGTATTTT. Encoded protein: CATLGPGGRGDTQYF.

Ten or more counts support this clonotype. V and J are TRBV25-1 and TRBJ1-3; D is uncertain. V was shortened by 1 base and J by 3 bases, with 7 bases between the two germline ends. Germline assignment: CDR1 MGHDK and CDR2 SYGVNS. The CDR3 has 14 residues. The CDR3 is CASSELGSGNTIYF. CDR3 DNA: TGTGCCAGCAGTGAATTAGGGAGTGGAAACACCATATATTTT.

This clonotype was recorded only once. The chain combines TRBV19 with TRBJ1-1; 7 positions agree with TRBD1. In germline, CDR1 is LNHDA, CDR2 SQIVND (reference sequence). The junction had 6 bases not matched to a gene; V was cut back by 7 bases and J by 1 base. CDR3 length equals 14 residues. The CDR3 DNA reads TGTGCCAGTACCCCGGGACAGCCGAACACTGAAGCTTTCTTT. It is translated as CASTPGQPNTEAFF.

This clonotype has just a few counts. The CDR3 loop reads CATSRVWKSGGASEQYV. The DNA for the CDR3 is TGTGCCACCAGCAGAGTTTGGAAGAGCGGAGGGGCATCCGAGCAGTACGTC. This chain connects TRBV15 to TRBJ2-7; weak D call: TRBD2 (6 bases). The CDR3 covers 17 residues. Between the trimmed V and J ends, which lost 1 base and 6 bases, there was a span of 22 bases. In germline, CDR1 is LNHNV, CDR2 YYDKDF (reference sequence).

This clonotype occurred a few times. The J gene is TRBJ1-5, the V gene TRBV6-5; D may be TRBD1 (5 bases). Trimming left V 2 bases short and J 2 bases short, with 16 bases between. The CDR3 covers 17 residues. Per germline, CDR1 MNHEY and CDR2 SVGAGI. The CDR3, as DNA: TGTGCCAGCAGTTACAGGGGAGCCCCCCTAGGCAATCAGCCCCAGCATTTT. Translation: CASSYRGAPLGNQPQHF.

The table lists this clonotype with many counts. The V and J genes are TRBV28 and TRBJ1-2; TRBD1 matches 7 bases. V trimming: 7 bases; J trimming: 5 bases; junction bases outside the gene matches: 7. Looked up from germline, CDR1 is MDHEN and CDR2 is SYDVKM. The CDR3 sequence is 13 residues long. The CDR3 bases are TGTGCCAGCACCCAGGGGGGGGGGTATGGCTACACCTTC. Protein: CASTQGGGYGYTF.

This clonotype was seen at least ten times. The V call is TRBV7-9, the J call TRBJ2-1; no clear D gene. Germline V gene sequence: CDR1 SEHNR, CDR2 FQNEAQ (reference sequence). Trimming removed 0 bases at V and 4 bases at J, with 10 bases between. The CDR3 runs to 15 residues. CDR3 region: CASSLALTSYNEQFF. In nucleotides, the CDR3 is TGTGCCAGCAGCTTAGCCCTCACAAGTTACAATGAGCAGTTCTTC.

This clonotype has more than one count but fewer than ten. The V and J genes are TRBV7-9 and TRBJ2-7; weak D call: TRBD1 (5 bases). Germline V gene lookup returns CDR1 SEHNR and CDR2 FQNEAQ (reference sequence). The V end lost 6 bases, the J end lost 1 base, and 13 bases lay between the germline ends. The CDR3 sequence is 14 residues long. The CDR3 region is CASRPMTDSYEQYF. CDR3 nucleotides: TGTGCCAGCAGACCCATGACAGATTCCTACGAGCAGTACTTC.

There are a few counts of this clonotype. This chain uses TRBV28 with TRBJ1-2; 7 nucleotides line up with TRBD1. Germline CDR1 reads MDHEN; CDR2 reads SYDVKM. The CDR3 totals 14 residues. After removal of 6 bases from V and 6 bases from J, the junction contained 10 bases not matched to a gene. The DNA for the CDR3 is TGTGCCAGCAGGCTGAAACAGGGGAGTCATGGCTACACCTTC. Protein: CASRLKQGSHGYTF.

The chain carries TRBV12-3 or TRBV12-4 and TRBJ1-6, with D possibly being TRBD1 (5 bases). The CDR3 consists of 18 residues. Trimming left V 1 base short and J 5 bases short, with 18 bases between. The CDR3 spells CASSLVTEQGYHNSPLHF. The CDR3 coding sequence is TGTGCCAGCAGTTTAGTAACCGAGCAGGGATACCATAATTCACCCCTCCACTTT.

The chain is built from TRBV19 and TRBJ2-1; 8 nucleotides align to TRBD1. CDR1 LNHDA and CDR2 SQIVND come from the germline V gene (reference sequence). Losses at the gene ends were 5 bases for V and 3 bases for J; bases not matched to a gene: 6. The CDR3 has 15 amino acids. CDR3 nucleotide sequence: TGTGCCAGTAGTTTACAACAGGGGGACTACAATGAGCAGTTCTTC. Translating gives CASSLQQGDYNEQFF.